The 14 T cell receptor beta chains below were found in one sample sequenced in a study of sequential checkpoint blockade in melanoma. The method was immunoSEQ multiplex PCR; TCRdb's version includes in-frame clones alone and lacks a portion of them. Seen here are 4,000 to 6,500 clones, about 59% observed once, and the top ten hold 35% to 50%. As for treatment: randomized to nivolumab then ipilimumab (arm A) or the reverse (arm B). Sample: CD8+ T cells sorted from blood (inferred from file names), taken from a patient given nivolumab and ipilimumab in sequence. These receptors all come from a human donor with melanoma.

The chain recombines TRBV9 with TRBJ2-7, with 8 bases fitting TRBD1. With 4 bases clipped from V and 3 bases from J, the junction kept 6 bases outside the gene matches. CDR3 length: 14 residues. From germline, CDR1 is SGDLS and CDR2 YYNGEE. CDR3 in DNA: TGTGCCAGCAGCACTACCGGGACAGGCTACGAGCAGTACTTC. Translated, it gives CASSTTGTGYEQYF.

This chain links TRBV6-5 with TRBJ1-2; TRBD1 might be the D (6 bases). Germline CDR1 and CDR2: MNHEY and SVGAGI. Trimming stripped 0 bases from V and 3 bases from J, with 8 bases between. The CDR3 spans 14 residues. CDR3: CASSYSDSDYGYTF. In DNA form, the CDR3 reads TGTGCCAGCAGTTACTCGGACAGCGACTATGGCTACACCTTC.

Details on this clone: The sample contains more than one DNA sequence encoding this CDR3. The CDR3, as DNA: TGTGCCAGCAGCCGGACTAGCGGGGCCTACAATGAGCAGTTCTTC. Encoded protein: CASSRTSGAYNEQFF. The chain joins TRBV27 to TRBJ2-1; TRBD2 aligns across 12 bases. With V trimmed by 6 bases and J by 2 bases, 2 bases remained unmatched. CDR1 and CDR2 (germline): MNHEY, SMNVEV (reference sequence). The CDR3 runs to 15 residues.

CDR3: CASSLMVGGRETEAFF. In DNA form, the CDR3 reads TGTGCCAGCAGCTTAATGGTAGGGGGCAGGGAAACTGAAGCTTTCTTT. The gene calls are TRBV7-8 and TRBJ1-1, with 7 bases lining up with TRBD1. The CDR3 runs to 16 residues. The germline gives CDR1 SGHVS, CDR2 FQNEAQ. With 2 bases clipped from V and 5 bases from J, the junction kept 11 bases outside the gene matches.

V gene TRBV5-6 combines with J gene TRBJ1-1; 7 nucleotides line up with TRBD1. Trimming removed 2 bases from V and 2 bases from J; junction bases left unmatched: 6. The length of the CDR3 is 15 residues. Germline CDR1 is SGHDT and CDR2 is YYEEEE. CDR3 sequence (DNA): TGTGCCAGCAGCTTATCCTGGGACAGAAACACTGAAGCTTTCTTT. Encoded protein: CASSLSWDRNTEAFF.

The genes are TRBV5-6 and TRBJ2-5; no definite D call. The V gene lost 5 bases and the J gene lost 5 bases, with 19 bases spanning the gap. Germline CDR1 reads SGHDT; CDR2 reads YYEEEE. This CDR3 region has 15 residues. CDR3 amino acids: CASSLNRVGLETQYF. The CDR3, as DNA: TGTGCCAGCAGTCTGAATCGGGTAGGATTGGAGACCCAGTACTTC.

J is TRBJ2-5 and V is TRBV7-9, with TRBD2 identical over 9 bases. After removal of 3 bases from V and 4 bases from J, the junction contained 3 bases not matched to a gene. CDR1 and CDR2 (germline): SEHNR, FQNEAQ (reference sequence). The CDR3 is 14 amino acids. CDR3 amino acids: CASSFSGGGETQYF. DNA of the CDR3: TGTGCCAGCAGCTTTAGCGGGGGTGGAGAGACCCAGTACTTC.

The gene calls are TRBV5-4 and TRBJ2-5; TRBD1 agrees at 7 bases. CDR3 length: 13 residues. With V trimmed by 4 bases and J by 1 base, 1 base remained unmatched. The germline CDR1 and CDR2 sequences are SGHNT and YYREEE (reference sequence). The CDR3 loop is CASSDRVQETQYF. In nucleotides, the CDR3 is TGTGCCAGCAGCGACAGGGTCCAAGAGACCCAGTACTTC.

The chain uses TRBV2 and TRBJ2-2; D is possibly TRBD1 (5 bases). Germline V lookup: CDR1 SNHLY, CDR2 FYNNEI. The V and J ends lost 5 bases and 4 bases respectively, with 14 bases between them. The CDR3 contains 15 residues. The CDR3 region has the DNA TGTGCCAGCAGTCAACACCAGGGTGGCACCGGGGAGCTGTTTTTT. Translated, it gives CASSQHQGGTGELFF.

This chain connects TRBV5-1 to TRBJ2-1; 13 bases map to TRBD2. Per germline, CDR1 SGHRS and CDR2 YFSETQ. The CDR3 sequence is 15 residues long. V was clipped by 7 bases and J by 4 bases; unmatched bases: 5. CDR3 protein: CASGLTSGGYNEQFF. In nucleotides, the CDR3 is TGCGCCAGCGGCCTGACTAGCGGGGGGTACAATGAGCAGTTCTTC.

The chain carries TRBV27 and TRBJ2-5, with 13 bases aligning to TRBD2. The junction had 7 bases not matched to a gene; V was cut back by 10 bases and J by 5 bases. The CDR3 loop spans 14 amino acids. Germline-derived CDR1 and CDR2 are MNHEY and SMNVEV (reference sequence). The DNA for the CDR3 is TGTGCCACCCGACTAGCGGGGGGCCTGGAGACCCAGTACTTC. Residues: CATRLAGGLETQYF.

The gene calls are TRBV5-6 and TRBJ2-7, with D possibly TRBD1 on 6 matching bases. This CDR3 is built from 16 residues. V was trimmed by 5 bases and J by 2 bases, leaving 20 bases between them. Per the germline V gene, CDR1 is SGHDT and CDR2 is YYEEEE. CDR3: CASRFEGDGRTYEQYF. In DNA, the CDR3 is TGTGCCAGCAGATTTGAGGGGGACGGACGGACCTACGAGCAGTACTTC.

V and J are TRBV5-8 and TRBJ1-2; 9 positions match TRBD1. The CDR3 is 13 amino acids. CDR1 SGHTS and CDR2 YDEGEE come from the germline V gene. V lost 1 base to trimming and J lost 7 bases; unmatched junction nucleotides: 2. In nucleotides, the CDR3 is TGTGCCAGCAGCTTGAACAGGGGGCTTGGCTACACCTTC. Its protein product is CASSLNRGLGYTF.

The chain carries TRBV7-8 and TRBJ1-2; 11 bases match TRBD1. This CDR3 is built from 16 residues. Germline V gives CDR1 SGHVS, CDR2 FQNEAQ. The V segment lost 3 bases and the J segment 4 bases; nucleotides outside the gene matches: 7. The DNA of the CDR3 is TGTGCCAGCAGCTTCGCGGACAGGGGGCGGATCTATGGCTACACCTTC. Its translation is CASSFADRGRIYGYTF.